The 27 T cell receptor beta chains given below trace back to one sample, sequenced in a study of control samples from healthy donors and cancer patients. The repertoire was sequenced with immunoSEQ multiplex PCR; TCRdb's copy has only in-frame clones and lacks some. Here the sample spans about 160,000 clones, roughly 89% being singletons. Sequencing was carried out using blood. The origin of the receptors is a man aged 25 to 45 in good health.

The rearrangement links TRBV7-3 to TRBJ2-1; TRBD2 agrees at 8 bases. Germline V lookup: CDR1 SGHTA, CDR2 FQGTGA. The CDR3 covers 16 residues. The V gene end was trimmed by 0 bases and the J gene end by 6 bases; junction bases not matched to a gene: 7. The CDR3 loop reads CASSLTAAGGGNEQFF. For the CDR3, the DNA is TGTGCCAGCAGCTTAACGGCTGCGGGAGGTGGCAATGAGCAGTTCTTC.

The chain carries TRBV7-9 and TRBJ2-7; D is perhaps TRBD1 or TRBD2 (5 bases each). Germline CDR1 is SEHNR and CDR2 is FQNEAQ (reference sequence). The CDR3 extends over 12 amino acids. Trimming removed 4 bases from V and 6 bases from J, with 10 bases in between. CDR3 sequence reads: CASSWDESEQYF. The CDR3 DNA is TGTGCCAGCAGCTGGGACGAATCCGAGCAGTACTTC.

V is TRBV12-3 or TRBV12-4 and J is TRBJ1-1; the D is unclear. Trimming took off 6 bases at V and 2 bases at J, with 10 bases between the two ends. CDR3 length equals 13 residues. CDR3 residues: CASRLNANTEAFF. For the CDR3, the DNA is TGTGCCAGCAGATTAAACGCCAACACTGAAGCTTTCTTT.

The rearrangement uses TRBV28 and TRBJ2-3, with 12 nucleotides matching TRBD2. V was clipped by 3 bases and J by 2 bases; unmatched bases: 9. Germline lookup yields CDR1 MDHEN and CDR2 SYDVKM. This CDR3 has 18 amino acids. The CDR3 DNA reads as TGTGCCAGCAGTTTGTACGGTGGACTAGCGGGACACACAGATACGCAGTATTTT. It codes for CASSLYGGLAGHTDTQYF.

About this clone: The sample carries other DNA sequences with the same CDR3. The chain has TRBV27 and TRBJ2-5; TRBD1 agrees at 8 bases. CDR1 is MNHEY and CDR2 is SMNVEV in the germline V gene (reference sequence). Germline trimming cut 5 bases from V and 5 bases from J; bases unmatched to any gene: 7. This CDR3 is built from 14 residues. The CDR3 nucleotides read TGTGCCAGCAGTCCGGGGACAGGAGGGGAGACCCAGTACTTC. Its translation: CASSPGTGGETQYF.

The V gene is TRBV2, the J gene TRBJ1-1; possible D gene TRBD1, 5 bases. Germline V gene data show CDR1 as SNHLY and CDR2 as FYNNEI. The CDR3 is 15 residues long. V lost 10 bases, J lost 4 bases, and 22 bases lay in between. The CDR3 region is CATSSGPRRGTEAFF. The CDR3 DNA reads as TGTGCCACCTCTTCAGGGCCCCGGAGGGGCACTGAAGCTTTCTTT.

The J gene is TRBJ2-3, the V gene TRBV5-4, with TRBD1 matching 7 bases. The CDR3 contains 15 residues. Per germline, CDR1 SGHNT and CDR2 YYREEE (reference sequence). V dropped 0 bases and J dropped 0; count of bases not matched to a gene: 1. CDR3 loop: CASSLGDRSTDTQYF. The CDR3 nucleotides read TGTGCCAGCAGCTTGGGGGACAGAAGCACAGATACGCAGTATTTT.

The chain joins TRBV3-1 (or the pseudogene TRBV3-2) to TRBJ2-5; 7 nucleotides line up with TRBD2. CDR1 is LGHDT and CDR2 is YNNKEL in the germline V gene (reference sequence). The ends lost 0 bases at V and 3 bases at J; junction bases unmatched: 10. This CDR3 spans 17 amino acids. The CDR3: CASSQENTGGAKETQYF. DNA for the CDR3: TGTGCCAGCAGCCAAGAGAACACGGGGGGAGCCAAAGAGACCCAGTACTTC.

This chain joins TRBV15 and TRBJ1-4; 9 bases match TRBD1. The CDR3 length is 15 residues. Germline trimming cut 8 bases from V and 3 bases from J; bases unmatched to any gene: 7. Germline loops: CDR1 LNHNV, CDR2 YYDKDF (reference sequence). In DNA, the CDR3 is TGTGCCACCGGGGACAGGGCGAGGGCTAATGAAAAACTGTTTTTT. Translated: CATGDRARANEKLFF.

The genes are TRBV19 and TRBJ2-5; 10 positions agree with TRBD1. V lost 3 bases and J lost 2; bases outside the gene matches: 9. Germline CDR1 and CDR2: LNHDA and SQIVND (reference sequence). The CDR3 has 17 residues. The CDR3 bases are TGTGCCAGTAGTATTGGGACAGGGGCCATGGGTCAAGAGACCCAGTACTTC. As protein: CASSIGTGAMGQETQYF. Together with reference TRBV19 and TRBJ2-5, the CDR3 gives the full variable domain: DGGITQSPKYLFRKEGQNVTLSCEQNLNHDAMYWYRQDPGQGLRLIYYSQIVNDFQKGDIAEGYSVSREKKESFPLTVTSAQKNPTAFYLCASSIGTGAMGQETQYFGPGTRLLVL.

The rearrangement joins TRBV5-6 to TRBJ2-3; 7 positions agree with TRBD1. Trimming at V came to 0 bases and at J to 5 bases, leaving 12 bases not matched to a gene. The germline CDR1 and CDR2 sequences are SGHDT and YYEEEE. The CDR3 covers 17 residues. The CDR3 protein is CASSLAYRQGSRDTQYF. CDR3 nucleotide sequence: TGTGCCAGCAGCTTGGCCTACCGACAGGGAAGTAGAGATACGCAGTATTTT. Using reference TRBV5-6 and TRBJ2-3 for the parts outside the CDR3, the full variable domain is DAGVTQSPTHLIKTRGQQVTLRCSPKSGHDTVSWYQQALGQGPQFIFQYYEEEERQRGNFPDRFSGHQFPNYSSELNVNALLLGDSALYLCASSLAYRQGSRDTQYFGPGTRLTVL.

V usage is TRBV5-1 and J usage is TRBJ2-7; 7 bases agree with TRBD1. The CDR3 consists of 15 residues. Germline V gene sequence: CDR1 SGHRS, CDR2 YFSETQ. Unmatched junction bases numbered 10, after V lost 5 bases and J lost 2 bases. CDR3: CASSQGQEATYEQYF. The CDR3, as DNA: TGCGCCAGCAGTCAAGGACAGGAGGCAACCTACGAGCAGTACTTC. The full variable domain, in which reference TRBV5-1 and TRBJ2-7 provide the parts outside the CDR3, is KAGVTQTPRYLIKTRGQQVTLSCSPISGHRSVSWYQQTPGQGLQFLFEYFSETQRNKGNFPGRFSGRQFSNSRSEMNVSTLELGDSALYLCASSQGQEATYEQYFGPGTRLTVT.

The rearrangement joins TRBV2 to TRBJ2-1; D is undetermined. The V and J ends lost 8 bases and 6 bases respectively, with 14 bases between them. This CDR3 has 13 amino acids. Per germline, CDR1 SNHLY and CDR2 FYNNEI. In nucleotides, the CDR3 is TGTGCCAGCCTCAGGATGAAATTCAATGAGCAGTTCTTC. Its protein product is CASLRMKFNEQFF.

This clone was observed a single time. V gene TRBV3-1 (or the pseudogene TRBV3-2) combines with J gene TRBJ2-7; no clear D gene. Per germline, CDR1 LGHDT and CDR2 YNNKEL (reference sequence). The CDR3 sequence is 11 residues long. The V gene lost 1 base and the J gene lost 2 bases, with 0 bases spanning the gap. CDR3 amino acids: CASSQAYEQYF. CDR3 DNA sequence: TGTGCCAGCAGCCAAGCCTACGAGCAGTACTTC.

A word on this clone: Compared with germline, one end of the junction differs, possibly owing to a read error. The gene calls are TRBV20-1 and TRBJ1-1; TRBD1 agrees at 8 bases. Germline CDR1 reads DFQATT; CDR2 reads SNEGSKA (reference sequence). The CDR3 contains 11 residues. CDR3 sequence: CSARASGTGGF. CDR3 bases: TGCAGTGCTCGAGCATCCGGGACAGGAGGTTTT.

The chain has TRBV7-2 and TRBJ1-2, with D possibly being TRBD1 (5 bases). Germline V gene sequence: CDR1 SGHTA, CDR2 FQGNSA. The V and J ends lost 8 bases and 13 bases respectively, with 23 bases between them. The CDR3 extends over 13 amino acids. The DNA of the CDR3 is TGTGCCAGCCGGAGGGGAGGGGAGATTGTGTGCACCTTC. Translated, it gives CASRRGGEIVCTF.

CDR3 in DNA: TGCAGTTTTCAGAAGAACACTGAAGCTTTCTTT. This gives the protein CSFQKNTEAFF. The V and J genes are TRBV20-1 and TRBJ1-1; D is ambiguous. Trimming stripped 8 bases from V and 1 base from J, with 8 bases between. CDR1 DFQATT and CDR2 SNEGSKA come from the germline V gene (reference sequence). The CDR3 runs to 11 residues.

The chain joins TRBV6-5 to TRBJ1-6, with TRBD1 identical over 7 bases. The V and J ends lost 6 bases and 10 bases, in that order; junction bases with no gene match: 9. CDR1 and CDR2 (germline): MNHEY, SVGAGI. This CDR3 comprises 14 residues. The CDR3 bases are TGTGCCAGCAGCCGCGACAGGGCCCAGTCACCCCTCCACTTT. Protein sequence: CASSRDRAQSPLHF.

V is TRBV5-8 and J is TRBJ1-3; possible D gene TRBD1, 6 bases. The germline V gene has CDR1 SGHTS and CDR2 YDEGEE. Trimming removed 5 bases at V and 2 bases at J, with 14 bases between. The CDR3 is 15 amino acids. CDR3 sequence reads: CASRVGQSAGNTIYF. The DNA of the CDR3 is TGTGCCAGCAGGGTAGGACAGTCGGCTGGAAACACCATATATTTT.

This sequence joins TRBV3-1 (or the pseudogene TRBV3-2) and TRBJ2-3; no firm D call. The CDR3 extends over 12 amino acids. V was clipped by 11 bases and J by 9 bases, with 18 bases between them. Germline V lookup: CDR1 LGHDT, CDR2 YNNKEL (reference sequence). DNA for the CDR3: TGTGCCTGCCCTAATCGTCAAATAACGCAGTATTTT. It encodes CACPNRQITQYF.

A few counts support this clone. The chain has TRBV24-1 and TRBJ1-2, with 7 nucleotides matching TRBD1. V was pared by 4 bases and J by 4 bases, with 11 bases of the junction left unmatched. CDR1 is KGHDR and CDR2 is SFDVKD in the germline V gene. The CDR3 spans 16 residues. The CDR3 loop is CATSEESRGRLYGYTF. DNA for the CDR3: TGTGCCACCAGTGAGGAAAGCAGGGGGAGGCTCTATGGCTACACCTTC.

This clone has only a few counts. The same CDR3 can be traced to other DNA sequences in this sample. The chain joins TRBV29-1 to TRBJ2-1; D uncertain. CDR1 is SQVTM and CDR2 is ANQGSEA in the germline V gene. The CDR3 consists of 11 residues. V was trimmed by 3 bases and J by 4 bases, leaving 4 bases between them. The CDR3 here is CSVEVYNEQFF. The CDR3 coding sequence is TGCAGCGTTGAGGTTTACAATGAGCAGTTCTTC.

V gene TRBV27 combines with J gene TRBJ2-7; the match to TRBD1 covers 8 bases. This CDR3 has 14 amino acids. The germline V gene encodes CDR1 MNHEY and CDR2 SMNVEV (reference sequence). The J segment lost 0 bases and the V segment lost 3 bases, leaving 1 base of the junction unmatched. CDR3 nucleotides: TGTGCCAGCAGTTTGCAGGGGGCCTCCTACGAGCAGTACTTC. As protein: CASSLQGASYEQYF.

The V and J genes are TRBV7-3 and TRBJ2-1, with TRBD2 identical over 11 bases. CDR1 SGHTA and CDR2 FQGTGA come from the germline V gene. V was clipped by 6 bases and J by 8 bases; unmatched bases: 12. CDR3 size: 16 residues. Here the CDR3 DNA reads TGTGCCAGCAGTTTAGGGGTAGCGGGAGGGCCTGATGAGCAGTTCTTC. Its protein is CASSLGVAGGPDEQFF.

The V and J genes are TRBV30 and TRBJ1-5; 8 bases align to TRBD1. In germline, CDR1 is GTSNPN, CDR2 SVGIG (reference sequence). This CDR3 comprises 13 residues. J lost 5 bases, V lost 4 bases, and 4 bases had no gene match. The chain's CDR3 is CAWKDREHQPQHF. CDR3 DNA: TGTGCCTGGAAGGACAGGGAACATCAGCCCCAGCATTTT.

This clone was found once. V usage is TRBV27 and J usage is TRBJ1-5, with D unclear. V shed 0 bases and J shed 2 bases, with 11 bases lying between them. In germline, CDR1 is MNHEY, CDR2 SMNVEV (reference sequence). CDR3 length: 16 residues. CDR3 loop: CASSLSSGIGNQPQHF. The CDR3 DNA reads as TGTGCCAGCAGTTTATCGAGTGGTATCGGCAATCAGCCCCAGCATTTT.

The rearrangement uses TRBV10-3 and TRBJ1-6; weak D call: TRBD1 (6 bases). V lost 6 bases and J lost 6, with 15 bases in between. Germline CDR1 is ENHRY and CDR2 is SYGVKD. The CDR3 spans 15 residues. The CDR3 sequence: CAISATEGGNSPLHF. The CDR3 bases are TGTGCCATCAGCGCCACAGAAGGGGGTAATTCACCCCTCCACTTT.